This T cell receptor (beta chain) was obtained from a study of T cells expressing NK-cell markers. A remark on this clonotype: Its antigen is unknown.

Whole-study results and caveats: Whether the expanded NKG2C+ T cell clones recognized HCMV remained unclear. In a few donors, these clonotypes also led the CD3+CD56-NKG2C+ fraction.

This CDR3 spans 14 amino acids. Germline values: CDR1 ENHRY, CDR2 SYGVKD. TCRdb re-called the 5' RACE reads and catalogs CDR3 proteins one per entry, DNA excluded. The sample yields over 200,000 distinct CDR3 sequences, of which the top ten take up roughly 0.4%. This receptor was obtained from a man between 18 and 35 years old in good health. The chain has TRBV10-3 and TRBJ2-1. Sequencing input: blood T cells: a sorted CD56 or NKG2C T cell subset, CD4+ or CD8+ T cells, or bulk PBMC T cells (not recorded which). CDR3 sequence reads: CAISGHHADNEQFF.